This entry is about one T cell receptor beta chain. What it binds is not known. Clones were read by immunoSEQ multiplex PCR, and TCRdb kept only the in-frame ones, dropping some. Of some 30,000 clones detected, more than 55% appear once; the ten largest clones hold 8% to 9%. This entry belongs to a study of vaccination effects on CD4 cells after COVID-19. The wider study: Post-vaccine samples followed the second dose by a median of 72 days.

Study findings and constraints: There were few convalescent patients in the study and no early post-infection timepoints.

Germline assignment: CDR1 KGHDR and CDR2 SFDVKD. The V gene lost 0 bases and the J gene lost 0 bases, with 16 bases spanning the gap. The CDR3 consists of 18 residues. Antigen-specific CD4+ T cells expanded by the ViraFEST assay with viral peptide pools were then sequenced. Having been cultured for less than 12 days, the cells underwent CD4+ T cell isolation. Each participant received a vaccine that was either BNT162b2 or mRNA-1273, given as two doses. Cultivation was performed at some 1.9 million PBMC per well with 8 to 10 IU/ml IL-2 and 9.5 to 10 ug/ml peptides added. Cultures had half their medium replaced with IL-2 medium on days 3 and 7.

The rearrangement joins TRBV24-1 to TRBJ1-2; D is unclear. Sequencing was performed on CD4+ T cells from PBMCs cultured with SARS-CoV-2 spike peptides, taken after COVID-19 vaccination. The receptor was derived from a human donor who received a COVID-19 vaccine. The CDR3 here is CATSDLMEECKANYGYTF. The CDR3 DNA reads TGTGCCACCAGTGATTTGATGGAAGAGTGTAAGGCTAACTATGGCTACACCTTC.